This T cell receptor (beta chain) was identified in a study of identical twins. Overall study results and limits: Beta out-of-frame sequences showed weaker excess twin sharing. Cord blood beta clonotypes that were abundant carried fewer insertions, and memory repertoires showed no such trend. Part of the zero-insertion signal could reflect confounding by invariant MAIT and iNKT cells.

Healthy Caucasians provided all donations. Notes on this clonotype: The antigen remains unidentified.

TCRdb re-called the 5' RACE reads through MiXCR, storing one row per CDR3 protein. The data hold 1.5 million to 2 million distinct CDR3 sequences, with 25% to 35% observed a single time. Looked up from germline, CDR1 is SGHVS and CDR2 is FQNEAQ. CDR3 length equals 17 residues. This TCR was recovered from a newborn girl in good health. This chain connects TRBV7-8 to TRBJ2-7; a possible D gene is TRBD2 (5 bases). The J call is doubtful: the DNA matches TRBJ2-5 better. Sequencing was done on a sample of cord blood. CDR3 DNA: TGTGCCAGCAGCCCCCACCTTAGTAATAGACGGGAAAAGACCCAGTACTTC. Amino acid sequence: CASSPHLSNRREKTQYF.